Below, 20 T cell receptor beta chains from the same sample are listed, as sequenced in a study of T cell responses to AZD1222 COVID-19 vaccine. TCRdb's table, derived via immunoSEQ multiplex PCR, lists solely in-frame clones and lacks some. The table shows about 120,000 clones, with about 90% occurring only once. Sample: peripheral blood, taken on day 0 of MenACWY control vaccination. The receptors shown here come from an adult in good health.

The chain combines TRBV29-1 with TRBJ1-2; D might be TRBD1 (5 bases). The CDR3 covers 14 residues. Trimming left V 6 bases short and J 4 bases short, with 18 bases between. Germline CDR1 is SQVTM and CDR2 is ANQGSEA. DNA for the CDR3: TGCAGCGTCGCCGGACACCTGAACCCCTATGGCTACACCTTC. Protein sequence: CSVAGHLNPYGYTF.

The chain has TRBV28 and TRBJ2-5, with D maybe TRBD1 (6 bases). This CDR3 region has 17 residues. Deletions cut 4 bases from V and 5 bases from J, with 23 bases between. Per germline, CDR1 MDHEN and CDR2 SYDVKM. In nucleotides, the CDR3 is TGTGCCAGCAGTTCAGGGGCCCGTGGGGCGTACGGGGAGACCCAGTACTTC. It translates to CASSSGARGAYGETQYF. Combining the CDR3 with reference TRBV28 and TRBJ2-5 gives the whole variable domain DVKVTQSSRYLVKRTGEKVFLECVQDMDHENMFWYRQDPGLGLRLIYFSYDVKMKEKGDIPEGYSVSREKKERFSLILESASTNQTSMYLCASSSGARGAYGETQYFGPGTRLLVL.

V and J are TRBV19 and TRBJ2-6; D unclear. This CDR3 is built from 17 residues. V was cut by 6 bases and J by 0 bases, with 15 bases left in between. Germline V gives CDR1 LNHDA, CDR2 SQIVND (reference sequence). The CDR3 DNA is TGTGCCAGTAGAAACCGTGGCAAGGCCTCTGGGGCCAACGTCCTGACTTTC. Translation gives CASRNRGKASGANVLTF.

J is TRBJ2-7 and V is TRBV6-5, with 12 nucleotides matching TRBD2. The germline V gene encodes CDR1 MNHEY and CDR2 SVGAGI. The CDR3 loop spans 14 amino acids. J was trimmed by 5 bases and V by 6 bases; bases with no gene match: 5. CDR3 DNA sequence: TGTGCCAGCAGCTACACTAGCGGGAGGAACGAGCAGTACTTC. Translated: CASSYTSGRNEQYF.

The chain is built from TRBV18 and TRBJ1-6; unclear D gene. The CDR3 has 16 residues. V was cut by 3 bases and J by 0 bases, with 9 bases left in between. From germline, CDR1 is KGHSH and CDR2 LQKENI. The CDR3 here is CASSPGPSSYNSPLHF. The CDR3 DNA is TGTGCCAGCTCACCGGGCCCTAGCTCCTATAATTCACCCCTCCACTTT.

The CDR3 spells CASNLQGAPYNEQFF. CDR3 bases: TGTGCCAGCAACTTACAGGGGGCACCCTACAATGAGCAGTTCTTC. The J gene is TRBJ2-1, the V gene TRBV6-5; the match to TRBD1 covers 9 bases. The CDR3 covers 15 residues. The V segment lost 7 bases and the J segment 2 bases; nucleotides outside the gene matches: 6. The germline gives CDR1 MNHEY, CDR2 SVGAGI.

The chain combines TRBV11-2 with TRBJ2-7, with 8 bases identical to TRBD1. The CDR3 spans 14 residues. Trimming took 4 bases from V and 2 from J; bases not matched to a gene: 4. Germline V gene lookup returns CDR1 SGHAT and CDR2 FQNNGV. The CDR3 reads CASSSSQGAYEQYF. The CDR3 DNA follows: TGTGCCAGCAGCTCGTCACAGGGGGCCTACGAGCAGTACTTC.

The chain uses TRBV15 and TRBJ2-1, with 12 positions matching TRBD2. Unmatched junction bases numbered 8, after V lost 1 base and J lost 7 bases. Germline V gives CDR1 LNHNV, CDR2 YYDKDF (reference sequence). This CDR3 is 17 amino acids long. CDR3 region: CATSRAPLAGGMNEQFF. The CDR3 bases are TGTGCCACCAGCAGAGCTCCACTAGCGGGAGGTATGAATGAGCAGTTCTTC.

This chain links TRBV12-3 or TRBV12-4 with TRBJ2-5, with a weak D call TRBD2 (5 bases). V dropped 6 bases and J dropped 5 bases, with 13 bases sitting between them. The CDR3 consists of 13 residues. This CDR3 is CASRRRSGETQYF. The CDR3 nucleotides are TGTGCCAGCAGGAGGAGGTCCGGGGAGACCCAGTACTTC.

The J gene is TRBJ2-7, the V gene TRBV6-5, with a possible D match to TRBD2 (6 bases). CDR1 and CDR2 (germline): MNHEY, SVGAGI. The germline V and J ends were trimmed by 5 bases and 3 bases, with 17 bases remaining between them. The CDR3 totals 15 residues. The CDR3, as DNA: TGTGCCAGCAGTCCTCTCGGAGGGTATCGCTACGAGCAGTACGTC. Residues: CASSPLGGYRYEQYV.

This chain connects TRBV5-1 to TRBJ2-7, with TRBD1 as a possible D gene (6 bases). The CDR3 loop spans 14 amino acids. Germline CDR1 and CDR2: SGHRS and YFSETQ. V lost 4 bases and J 7 bases, leaving 18 bases between the germline ends. The CDR3 DNA follows: TGCGCCAGCAGCACCGACAGGCCGTTAGGAGAGCAGTACTTC. Amino acid sequence: CASSTDRPLGEQYF.

A few counts support this clone. J is TRBJ1-6 and V is TRBV3-1 (or the pseudogene TRBV3-2); D is unresolved. The CDR3 covers 11 residues. Looked up from germline, CDR1 is LGHDT and CDR2 is YNNKEL (reference sequence). Trimming removed 5 bases from V and 9 bases from J, with 5 bases in between. CDR3 amino acids: CASSAGSPLHF. The CDR3 nucleotides read TGTGCCAGCAGCGCCGGTTCACCCCTCCACTTT.

The V call is TRBV2, the J call TRBJ1-4; D not certain. Germline CDR1 reads SNHLY; CDR2 reads FYNNEI. The V end was cut by 2 bases, the J end by 5 bases, with 6 bases between. There are 13 residues in the CDR3. The CDR3 loop reads CASSELENEKLFF. The CDR3 DNA sequence: TGTGCCAGCAGTGAACTGGAGAATGAAAAACTGTTTTTT. Filled out from reference TRBV2 and TRBJ1-4, the complete variable domain reads EPEVTQTPSHQVTQMGQEVILRCVPISNHLYFYWYRQILGQKVEFLVSFYNNEISEKSEIFDDQFSVERPDGSNFTLKIRSTKLEDSAMYFCASSELENEKLFFGSGTQLSVL.

The chain recombines TRBV4-2 with TRBJ1-4; 8 bases agree with TRBD1. The CDR3 is made up of 17 amino acids. Trimming removed 3 bases from V and 6 bases from J; junction bases left unmatched: 12. The germline gives CDR1 LGHNA, CDR2 YNFKEQ. This CDR3 reads CASSQNPSGTGDEKLFF. In DNA form, the CDR3 reads TGTGCCAGCAGCCAGAATCCCTCCGGGACAGGAGATGAAAAACTGTTTTTT.

The table lists this clone with a count of one. The gene calls are TRBV5-6 and TRBJ2-1; TRBD2 matches at 7 bases. The CDR3 has 13 residues. Germline V gene lookup returns CDR1 SGHDT and CDR2 YYEEEE. V trimming: 4 bases; J trimming: 12 bases; junction bases outside the gene matches: 10. The DNA of the CDR3 is TGTGCCAGCAGCCCTTGGGGGGGATACGGGCAGTTCTTC. This gives the protein CASSPWGGYGQFF. Full variable domain (remainder filled in from reference TRBV5-6 and TRBJ2-1): DAGVTQSPTHLIKTRGQQVTLRCSPKSGHDTVSWYQQALGQGPQFIFQYYEEEERQRGNFPDRFSGHQFPNYSSELNVNALLLGDSALYLCASSPWGGYGQFFGPGTRLTVL.

V is TRBV6-5 and J is TRBJ1-5; D is undetermined. Trimming shortened V by 2 bases and J by 5 bases, and 13 bases separated the two germline ends. CDR1 and CDR2 from the germline V gene are MNHEY and SVGAGI. The CDR3 spans 15 residues. CDR3 amino acids: CASSYRHGAYQPQHF. The CDR3 DNA reads as TGTGCCAGCAGTTACAGGCACGGAGCCTATCAGCCCCAGCATTTT.

This rearrangement joins TRBV23-1 to TRBJ2-7; the match to TRBD1 covers 12 bases. TRBV23-1 falls under the ORF class, with uncertain function. V shed 0 bases, J shed 0 bases, and the junction held 3 bases outside the gene matches. The CDR3 sequence is 17 residues long. As DNA, the CDR3 is TGCGCCAGCAGTCAATCAGGGGACAGGGGGCTCTCCTACGAGCAGTACGTC. This encodes CASSQSGDRGLSYEQYV.

The V and J genes are TRBV9 and TRBJ2-7; D assignment may be TRBD1 or TRBD2 (5 bases each). The length of the CDR3 is 14 residues. CDR1 SGDLS and CDR2 YYNGEE come from the germline V gene. Trimming removed 0 bases from V and 2 bases from J, with 9 bases in between. CDR3 loop: CASSVAGTAYEQYF. As DNA, the CDR3 is TGTGCCAGCAGCGTAGCCGGGACGGCCTACGAGCAGTACTTC.

This clone was detected only once. The rearrangement uses TRBV6-2 or TRBV6-3 and TRBJ1-1, with a tentative D call TRBD1 (5 bases). V dropped 2 bases and J dropped 5 bases, with 15 bases sitting between them. Germline V lookup: CDR1 MNHEY, CDR2 SVGEGT. The CDR3 is 15 residues long. The CDR3 spells CASSYGFRAGTEAFF. In nucleotides, the CDR3 is TGTGCCAGCAGTTACGGCTTCAGGGCTGGGACTGAAGCTTTCTTT.

This sequence joins TRBV25-1 and TRBJ1-2; 10 nucleotides align to TRBD1. The germline V gene has CDR1 MGHDK and CDR2 SYGVNS. The CDR3 runs to 15 residues. V shed 5 bases and J 3 bases; nucleotides not matched to a gene: 6. The CDR3 DNA follows: TGTGCCAGCAGTTTGCCCGGGACAGGGGACTATGGCTACACCTTC. Protein: CASSLPGTGDYGYTF.